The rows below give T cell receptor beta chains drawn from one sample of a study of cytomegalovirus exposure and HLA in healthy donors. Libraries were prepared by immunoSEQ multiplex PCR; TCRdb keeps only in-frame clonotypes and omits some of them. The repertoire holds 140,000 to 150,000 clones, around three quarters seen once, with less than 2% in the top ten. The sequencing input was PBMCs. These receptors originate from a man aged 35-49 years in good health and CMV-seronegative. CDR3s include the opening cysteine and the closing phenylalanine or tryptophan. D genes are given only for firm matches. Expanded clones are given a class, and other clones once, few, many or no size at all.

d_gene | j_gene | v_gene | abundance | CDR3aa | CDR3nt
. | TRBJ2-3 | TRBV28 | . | CASSFPLGTDTQYF | TGTGCCAGCAGTTTCCCCCTAGGCACAGATACGCAGTATTTT
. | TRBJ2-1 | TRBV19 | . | CASNGGSTYNEQFF | TGTGCCAGTAACGGAGGGAGCACCTACAATGAGCAGTTCTTC
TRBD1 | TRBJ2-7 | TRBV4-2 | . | CASSRWTGDGPSF | TGTGCCAGCAGCCGTTGGACAGGGGACGGTCCCTCCTTC
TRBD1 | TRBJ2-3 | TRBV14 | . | CASSQWTGISTDTQYF | TGTGCCAGCAGCCAATGGACAGGAATCAGCACAGATACGCAGTATTTT
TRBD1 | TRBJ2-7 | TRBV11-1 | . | CASSLRTGSYEQYF | TGCGCCAGCAGCTTAAGGACAGGCTCCTACGAGCAGTACTTC
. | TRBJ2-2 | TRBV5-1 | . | CASSGKRIGGSGELFF | TGCGCCAGCAGCGGGAAGAGGATAGGAGGGAGCGGGGAGCTGTTTTTT
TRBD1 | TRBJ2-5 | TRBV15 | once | CATSRDQGVQETQYF | TGTGCCACCAGCAGAGATCAGGGGGTACAAGAGACCCAGTACTTC
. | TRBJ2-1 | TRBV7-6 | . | CASSGGGGRPGTYNEQFF | TGTGCCAGCAGCGGAGGGGGGGGCCGCCCAGGAACCTACAATGAGCAGTTCTTC
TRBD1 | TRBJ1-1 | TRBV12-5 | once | CASGLVLGGSNTEAFF | TGTGCTAGTGGTTTGGTACTAGGGGGCTCGAACACTGAAGCTTTCTTT
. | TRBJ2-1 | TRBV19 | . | CASSVGRGNEQFF | TGTGCCAGTAGTGTAGGCCGGGGCAATGAGCAGTTCTTC
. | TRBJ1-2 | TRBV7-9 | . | CASSSSAGPNYGYTF | TGTGCCAGCAGCTCCTCGGCAGGGCCCAATTATGGCTACACCTTC
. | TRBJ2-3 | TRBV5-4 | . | CASSTEGGTDTQYF | TGTGCCAGCAGCACTGAAGGAGGCACAGATACGCAGTATTTT
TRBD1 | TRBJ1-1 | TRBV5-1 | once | CASSLGGQLNTEAFF | TGCGCCAGCAGCTTGGGGGGACAGTTGAACACTGAAGCTTTCTTT
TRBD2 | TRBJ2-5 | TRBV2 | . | CASSGGTTGGTQYF | TGTGCCAGCAGTGGCGGGACTACCGGGGGGACCCAGTACTTC
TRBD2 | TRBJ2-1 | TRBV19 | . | CASSIGLAGPGGYNEQFF | TGTGCCAGTAGTATAGGACTAGCGGGGCCTGGAGGATACAATGAGCAGTTCTTC
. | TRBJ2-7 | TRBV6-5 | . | CASSSGTTYEQYF | TGTGCCAGCAGTTCCGGGACAACCTACGAGCAGTACTTC
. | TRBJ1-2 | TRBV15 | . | CATSRDPGKNYGYTF | TGTGCCACCAGCAGAGATCCTGGCAAGAACTATGGCTACACCTTC